Reported below is one TCR beta chain. This entry is derived from a study of blood T cell repertoires in COVID-19. About the research overall: Samples of COVID-19 (acute and convalescent) were obtained from the United States, Italy and Spain. The analysed material was cDNA or gDNA that came from T cells, B-cell-depleted T cells, or PBMCs.

Unmatched junction bases numbered 7, after V lost 0 bases and J lost 5 bases. Germline V gene sequence: CDR1 SGHRS, CDR2 YFSETQ. The CDR3 extends over 16 amino acids. How the authors handled the data: Estimates of nucleated cell counts were drawn from the amplification of reference gene primers. Repertoires were generated with immunoSEQ multiplex PCR, while TCRdb's copy carries only in-frame clones and drops some. For V, J and clone size, that table is used; D and trimming come from the DNA. The sample consists of approximately 290,000 clones, 75% to 90% of them appearing once. The chain recombines TRBV5-1 with TRBJ2-1; TRBD1 matches 8 bases. The clonotype was recovered from a woman in her sixties or seventies with acute or convalescent COVID-19. The sample comprised peripheral blood. The CDR3 loop reads CASSLDGQGHHNEQFF. The CDR3 DNA is TGCGCCAGCAGCTTGGACGGACAGGGCCACCACAATGAGCAGTTCTTC.